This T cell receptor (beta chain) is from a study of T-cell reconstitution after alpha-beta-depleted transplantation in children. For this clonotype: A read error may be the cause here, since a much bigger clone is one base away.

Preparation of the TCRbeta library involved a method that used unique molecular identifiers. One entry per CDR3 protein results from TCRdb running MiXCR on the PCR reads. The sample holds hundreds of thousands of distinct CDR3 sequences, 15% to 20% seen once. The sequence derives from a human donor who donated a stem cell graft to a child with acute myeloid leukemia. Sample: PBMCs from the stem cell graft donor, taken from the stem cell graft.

The CDR3 coding sequence is TGTGCCAGCAGTGTCAAAAGCAATCAGCGCCAGCATTTT. It yields the protein CASSVKSNQRQHF. This chain uses TRBV12-3 or TRBV12-4 with TRBJ1-5; D is ambiguous. This CDR3 spans 13 amino acids.